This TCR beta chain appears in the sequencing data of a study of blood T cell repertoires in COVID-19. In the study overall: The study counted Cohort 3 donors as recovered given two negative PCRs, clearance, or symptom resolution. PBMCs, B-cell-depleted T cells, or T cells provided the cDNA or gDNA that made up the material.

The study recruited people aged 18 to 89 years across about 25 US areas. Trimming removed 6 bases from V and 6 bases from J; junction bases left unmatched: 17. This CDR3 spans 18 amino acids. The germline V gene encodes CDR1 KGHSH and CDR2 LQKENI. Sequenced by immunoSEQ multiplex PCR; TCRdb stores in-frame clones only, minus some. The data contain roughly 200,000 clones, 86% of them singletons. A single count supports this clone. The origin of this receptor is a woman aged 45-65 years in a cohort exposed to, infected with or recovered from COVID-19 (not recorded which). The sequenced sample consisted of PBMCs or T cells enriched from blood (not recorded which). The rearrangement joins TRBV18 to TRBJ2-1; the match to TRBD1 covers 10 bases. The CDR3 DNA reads TGTGCCAGCTCGCGGGGTGCGGCGGGACAGGGGATATCCAATGAGCAGTTCTTC. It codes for CASSRGAAGQGISNEQFF.